The 9 T cell receptor beta chains below come from one sample, sequenced in a study of cytomegalovirus exposure and HLA in healthy donors. Profiling relied on immunoSEQ multiplex PCR, and the TCRdb table lists in-frame clones only, not all of them. The sample yields around 150,000 clones, approximately 90% seen once. The material sequenced was PBMCs. All receptors derive from a man aged 18 to 29 in good health and CMV-seronegative.

The CDR3 DNA is TGTGCCAGCAGCGCATTGGCACAGGGGGCTAAGGATACGCAGTATTTT. Encoded protein: CASSALAQGAKDTQYF. The chain is built from TRBV7-6 and TRBJ2-3, with 9 positions matching TRBD1. Germline V gene data show CDR1 as SGHVS and CDR2 as FNYEAQ. V lost 5 bases to trimming and J lost 6 bases; unmatched junction nucleotides: 12. This CDR3 has 16 amino acids.

This chain connects TRBV5-6 to TRBJ2-7; D might be TRBD1 (6 bases). Trimming took 2 bases from V and 1 from J, leaving 13 bases between them. This CDR3 is built from 15 residues. Germline V lookup: CDR1 SGHDT, CDR2 YYEEEE. The CDR3 protein is CASSFWQGPSYEQYF. In nucleotides, the CDR3 is TGTGCCAGCAGCTTTTGGCAGGGGCCATCCTACGAGCAGTACTTC.

The chain employs TRBV19 and TRBJ1-1, with a possible D match to TRBD1 (6 bases). V lost 3 bases and J 3 bases, leaving 20 bases between the germline ends. The length of the CDR3 is 17 residues. Germline loops: CDR1 LNHDA, CDR2 SQIVND (reference sequence). The CDR3 nucleotides read TGTGCCAGTAGTATGGTGTCGGACAGCCCTTCCTACACTGAAGCTTTCTTT. Translation: CASSMVSDSPSYTEAFF.

The V call is TRBV10-3, the J call TRBJ2-3, with 8 bases fitting TRBD2. This CDR3 is built from 18 residues. Germline V gene lookup returns CDR1 ENHRY and CDR2 SYGVKD. V shed 3 bases and J 4 bases; nucleotides not matched to a gene: 15. In DNA form, the CDR3 reads TGTGCCATCAGTGATGTTTCCAGTCGGGGGGGCTCGGCAGATACGCAGTATTTT. The encoded protein is CAISDVSSRGGSADTQYF.

CDR3 sequence (DNA): TGTGCCTGGAGGGGAAACAGGGGGGCAGATACGCAGTATTTT. Translating it yields CAWRGNRGADTQYF. The chain links TRBV30 to TRBJ2-3, with 8 bases that match TRBD1. Germline V lookup: CDR1 GTSNPN, CDR2 SVGIG (reference sequence). The V and J ends lost 3 bases and 4 bases, in that order; junction bases with no gene match: 6. The CDR3 has 14 residues.

The chain uses TRBV28 and TRBJ1-3; 10 nucleotides agree with TRBD1. Per germline, CDR1 MDHEN and CDR2 SYDVKM. V shed 6 bases, J shed 0 bases, and the junction held 5 bases outside the gene matches. This CDR3 has 16 amino acids. CDR3 sequence reads: CASRTGGPSSGNTIYF. The CDR3 DNA is TGTGCCAGCAGGACAGGGGGCCCGAGCTCTGGAAACACCATATATTTT. The full variable domain, its missing parts supplied by reference TRBV28 and TRBJ1-3, is DVKVTQSSRYLVKRTGEKVFLECVQDMDHENMFWYRQDPGLGLRLIYFSYDVKMKEKGDIPEGYSVSREKKERFSLILESASTNQTSMYLCASRTGGPSSGNTIYFGEGSWLTVV.

In this sample, this clone turned up once. V usage is TRBV6-5 and J usage is TRBJ2-1, with 7 bases that match TRBD2. The CDR3 loop spans 15 amino acids. Germline CDR1 reads MNHEY; CDR2 reads SVGAGI. V shed 2 bases, J shed 4 bases, and the junction held 5 bases outside the gene matches. The CDR3, as DNA: TGTGCCAGCAGTTACCTCTCTAGCGGTTACAATGAGCAGTTCTTC. Translating gives CASSYLSSGYNEQFF.

The chain joins TRBV5-6 to TRBJ1-1; tentative D call: TRBD1 (5 bases). Germline assignment: CDR1 SGHDT and CDR2 YYEEEE. Trimming left V 6 bases short and J 4 bases short, with 10 bases between. The CDR3 totals 12 residues. CDR3 bases: TGTGCCAGCACCACAGACAGCACTGAAGCTTTCTTT. Its translation is CASTTDSTEAFF.

CDR3 in amino acids: CASSQGQVGSYEQYF. CDR3 coding DNA: TGTGCCAGCTCACAGGGACAGGTGGGTTCCTACGAGCAGTACTTC. The V gene is TRBV18, the J gene TRBJ2-7; TRBD1 aligns across 8 bases. Germline CDR1 and CDR2: KGHSH and LQKENI. The junction had 6 bases not matched to a gene; V was cut back by 4 bases and J by 1 base. The CDR3 is 15 amino acids.